The rows below give T cell receptor beta chains drawn from one sample of a study of blood T cell repertoires in COVID-19. Using immunoSEQ multiplex PCR, the repertoire was profiled, and TCRdb retains in-frame clones only, with some absent. The data hold some 300,000 clones, with around 89% observed a single time. Material for sequencing was peripheral blood. These receptors were taken from a woman between 45 and 60 years old with COVID-19, enrolled during active disease. CDR3s include the opening cysteine and the closing phenylalanine or tryptophan. D genes are given only for firm matches.

cdr3_aa cdr3_nt d_call j_call cdr3_length v_call
CASGKGTDFSGELFF TGTGCCAGTGGAAAAGGGACAGACTTTTCCGGGGAGCTGTTTTTT TRBD1 TRBJ2-2 15 TRBV19
CASSLLGSTSAYNEQFF TGTGCCAGCAGCTTACTAGGGAGTACTAGCGCCTACAATGAGCAGTTCTTC TRBD2 TRBJ2-1 17 TRBV7-3
CASSLGRDRGYTF TGTGCCAGCAGCTTGGGGAGGGATCGTGGCTACACCTTC NA TRBJ1-2 13 TRBV5-4
CATRGQQETQYF TGTGCCACCAGGGGACAGCAAGAGACCCAGTACTTC TRBD1 TRBJ2-5 12 TRBV24-1
CASSVTGGRYEQYF TGTGCCAGCAGTGTAACAGGGGGCCGGTACGAGCAGTACTTC TRBD1 TRBJ2-7 14 TRBV6-4
CASSVAYYSGNTMYF TGTGCCAGCAGCGTAGCCTACTACTCTGGAAACACCATGTATTTT NA TRBJ1-3 15 TRBV9
CATSDSGATTNTEAFF TGTGCCACCAGTGACTCGGGAGCTACAACGAACACTGAAGCTTTCTTT NA TRBJ1-1 16 TRBV24-1
CATRLRTSLMETQYF TGTGCCACCAGGCTTCGGACTAGCTTAATGGAGACCCAGTACTTC TRBD2 TRBJ2-5 15 TRBV15
CSASNPAGVNEQYF TGCAGTGCTAGTAATCCAGCGGGGGTTAACGAGCAGTACTTC TRBD2 TRBJ2-7 14 TRBV20-1
CASSPGQGISTEAFF TGTGCCAGCAGTCCGGGACAGGGAATATCCACTGAAGCTTTCTTT TRBD1 TRBJ1-1 15 TRBV6-2/TRBV6-3
CASSSRQGGETQYF TGCGCCAGCAGCTCCCGACAGGGTGGAGAGACCCAGTACTTC TRBD1 TRBJ2-5 14 TRBV5-1
CATSKGAVNQPQHF TGTGCCACCAGCAAGGGGGCTGTCAATCAGCCCCAGCATTTT TRBD1 TRBJ1-5 14 TRBV15
CASSLQGTGGTEAFF TGTGCCAGCAGCTTACAAGGGACTGGGGGAACTGAAGCTTTCTTT NA TRBJ1-1 15 TRBV7-2
CASSTFISYGGGYTF TGTGCCAGCAGCACATTCATCAGTTACGGCGGAGGCTACACCTTC NA TRBJ1-2 15 TRBV11-2
CASSNAAQNNSNQPQHF TGTGCCAGCAGCAATGCGGCCCAGAACAATAGCAATCAGCCCCAGCATTTT NA TRBJ1-5 17 TRBV21-1
CASSFAQLNTEAFF TGTGCCAGCAGCTTCGCACAGCTGAACACTGAAGCTTTCTTT NA TRBJ1-1 14 TRBV11-3
CASSLGVTANTEAFF TGTGCCAGCAGCTTAGGGGTGACAGCGAACACTGAAGCTTTCTTT NA TRBJ1-1 15 TRBV7-9
CASSLELANYGYTF TGTGCCAGCAGCTTAGAGCTCGCGAACTATGGCTACACCTTC NA TRBJ1-2 14 TRBV7-9
CASRTGLAGGPSRYYEQYF TGCGCCAGCAGGACGGGACTAGCGGGAGGGCCGTCAAGATATTACGAGCAGTACTTC TRBD2 TRBJ2-7 19 TRBV10-2
CASTQGGSAYEQYF TGTGCCAGCACCCAAGGGGGTTCGGCCTACGAGCAGTACTTC NA TRBJ2-7 14 TRBV28